A selection of T cell receptor beta chains follows, all from one sample in a study of T-cell memory formation after mild COVID-19. TCRdb used MiXCR to reprocess the 5' RACE reads, holding one entry per CDR3 protein. The table has 350,000 to 500,000 distinct CDR3 sequences, about a sixth seen once. Material for sequencing was PBMCs or a T cell subset sorted from them (not recorded which). These receptors came from a man aged 18-30 years who had mild COVID-19 (a few samples of this study predate the infection). Cell type and time point are not known. The CDR3 runs from the conserved cysteine through the conserved F or W. Fields, in order: clone size, V gene, D gene, J gene, CDR3 protein, CDR3 DNA. A D gene is named only where the DNA matches it firmly. Expanded clones are given a class, and other clones once, few, many or no size at all.

clone size: many; V gene: TRBV5-1; D gene: TRBD1; J gene: TRBJ2-3; CDR3 protein: CASSWDSSTDTQYF; CDR3 DNA: TGCGCCAGCAGTTGGGACAGTAGCACAGATACGCAGTATTTT
clone size: NA; V gene: TRBV14; D gene: NA; J gene: TRBJ1-1; CDR3 protein: CASSQFRVERVGAFF; CDR3 DNA: TGTGCCAGCAGCCAATTCCGAGTGGAAAGGGTCGGAGCTTTCTTT
clone size: few; V gene: TRBV5-1; D gene: NA; J gene: TRBJ2-4; CDR3 protein: CASSTGTPIQYF; CDR3 DNA: TGCGCCAGCAGCACCGGGACACCCATTCAGTACTTC
clone size: NA; V gene: TRBV11-2; D gene: TRBD1; J gene: TRBJ2-1; CDR3 protein: CASSHTKTGVTYNEQFF; CDR3 DNA: TGTGCCAGCAGCCACACGAAGACAGGGGTCACCTACAATGAGCAGTTCTTC
clone size: NA; V gene: TRBV4-1; D gene: NA; J gene: TRBJ2-1; CDR3 protein: CASSQMGLNNEQFF; CDR3 DNA: TGCGCCAGCAGCCAGATGGGGCTAAACAATGAGCAGTTCTTC
clone size: few; V gene: TRBV29-1; D gene: TRBD1; J gene: TRBJ2-7; CDR3 protein: CSVEPIQGATLEQYF; CDR3 DNA: TGCAGCGTTGAACCCATCCAGGGGGCGACCTTAGAGCAGTACTTC
clone size: few; V gene: TRBV6-2/TRBV6-3; D gene: NA; J gene: TRBJ1-1; CDR3 protein: CASSPPRAGFTEAFF; CDR3 DNA: TGTGCCAGCAGCCCTCCCCGGGCAGGGTTCACTGAAGCTTTCTTT
clone size: NA; V gene: TRBV4-1; D gene: NA; J gene: TRBJ1-1; CDR3 protein: CASSQGGARSLIIGAFF; CDR3 DNA: TGCGCCAGCAGCCAAGGAGGGGCCAGGTCTCTGATAATCGGAGCTTTCTTT
clone size: many; V gene: TRBV7-9; D gene: TRBD2; J gene: TRBJ2-1; CDR3 protein: CASSLAAGGYNEQFF; CDR3 DNA: TGTGCCAGCAGCTTAGCGGCGGGGGGGTACAATGAGCAGTTCTTC
clone size: few; V gene: TRBV2; D gene: NA; J gene: TRBJ1-1; CDR3 protein: CASSEDGQTDTEAFF; CDR3 DNA: TGTGCCAGCAGTGAAGATGGACAGACGGACACTGAAGCTTTCTTT
clone size: few; V gene: TRBV4-1; D gene: TRBD1; J gene: TRBJ2-1; CDR3 protein: CASSQDKGQVYNEQFF; CDR3 DNA: TGCGCCAGCAGCCAAGACAAAGGACAGGTTTACAATGAGCAGTTCTTC
clone size: NA; V gene: TRBV4-3; D gene: TRBD2; J gene: TRBJ2-2; CDR3 protein: CASSQDPSGGGGELFF; CDR3 DNA: TGCGCCAGCAGCCAAGACCCTAGCGGGGGAGGCGGGGAGCTGTTTTTT
clone size: NA; V gene: TRBV5-4; D gene: TRBD2; J gene: TRBJ2-1; CDR3 protein: CASSPDSGGIYEQFF; CDR3 DNA: TGTGCCAGCAGCCCGGATAGCGGGGGGATCTATGAGCAGTTCTTC
clone size: NA; V gene: TRBV4-3; D gene: TRBD1; J gene: TRBJ2-7; CDR3 protein: CASIQGTGDEQYF; CDR3 DNA: TGCGCCAGCATCCAAGGAACAGGGGACGAGCAGTACTTC
clone size: NA; V gene: TRBV6-5; D gene: TRBD1; J gene: TRBJ2-1; CDR3 protein: CASSYGGQGTYNEQFF; CDR3 DNA: TGTGCCAGCAGTTACGGGGGACAGGGGACCTACAATGAGCAGTTCTTC
clone size: few; V gene: TRBV20-1; D gene: TRBD2; J gene: TRBJ2-5; CDR3 protein: CSARDPGLALETQYF; CDR3 DNA: TGCAGTGCTAGAGATCCGGGACTAGCTTTAGAGACCCAGTACTTC
clone size: few; V gene: TRBV4-2; D gene: NA; J gene: TRBJ2-3; CDR3 protein: CASSQGAQGTDTQYF; CDR3 DNA: TGTGCCAGCAGCCAAGGGGCCCAGGGGACAGATACGCAGTATTTT
clone size: NA; V gene: TRBV4-3; D gene: NA; J gene: TRBJ2-7; CDR3 protein: CASSQGRYCEQYF; CDR3 DNA: TGCGCCAGCAGCCAAGGACGCTACTGCGAGCAGTACTTC
clone size: few; V gene: TRBV7-2; D gene: NA; J gene: TRBJ2-7; CDR3 protein: CASSSRDGYYEQYF; CDR3 DNA: TGTGCCAGCAGCTCGCGGGACGGGTACTACGAGCAGTACTTC
clone size: NA; V gene: TRBV5-6; D gene: TRBD2; J gene: TRBJ2-7; CDR3 protein: CASSEGLAGEAYEQYF; CDR3 DNA: TGTGCCAGCAGCGAGGGACTAGCGGGAGAGGCCTACGAGCAGTACTTC
clone size: NA; V gene: TRBV7-2; D gene: TRBD1; J gene: TRBJ1-2; CDR3 protein: CASSPFLDRGGYTF; CDR3 DNA: TGTGCCAGCAGCCCATTCCTGGACAGGGGTGGCTACACCTTC
clone size: NA; V gene: TRBV10-2; D gene: TRBD2; J gene: TRBJ2-4; CDR3 protein: CASSESGGTNYPKNIQYF; CDR3 DNA: TGCGCCAGCAGTGAGTCTGGTGGGACTAATTATCCCAAAAACATTCAGTACTTC
clone size: NA; V gene: TRBV7-6; D gene: TRBD2; J gene: TRBJ2-3; CDR3 protein: CASSYPGLAGGTDTQYF; CDR3 DNA: TGTGCCAGCAGCTACCCTGGACTAGCGGGGGGAACAGATACGCAGTATTTT
clone size: NA; V gene: TRBV6-1; D gene: TRBD2; J gene: TRBJ2-1; CDR3 protein: CALGLAGGYNEQFF; CDR3 DNA: TGTGCCTTAGGACTAGCGGGGGGTTACAATGAGCAGTTCTTC